The rows below give T cell receptor beta chains drawn from one sample of a study of T-cell memory formation after mild COVID-19. In TCRdb, the 5' RACE reads were re-called with MiXCR into one record per CDR3 protein. The sample holds 100,000 to 150,000 distinct CDR3 sequences, about 15% seen once. The sequencing sample was made of PBMCs or a T cell subset sorted from them (not recorded which). These receptors all stem from an adult woman who had mild COVID-19 (a few samples of this study predate the infection). Cell type and time point are not known. The CDR3 runs from the conserved cysteine through the conserved F or W. The D gene is left open where the match is weak. Not every row has a clone size; where given, it reads once, few, many or a size class.

V	J	size	D	CDR3	DNA
TRBV24-1	TRBJ2-2	many	-	CATSLLNTGELFF	TGTGCCACCAGTCTCCTGAACACCGGGGAGCTGTTTTTT
TRBV5-1	TRBJ2-3	-	TRBD2	CASSLDAGGTDTQYF	TGCGCCAGCAGCTTGGATGCGGGGGGCACAGATACGCAGTATTTT
TRBV5-1	TRBJ2-3	-	TRBD1	CASSGGTGETSTDTQYF	TGCGCCAGCAGCGGCGGGACAGGGGAAACTAGCACAGATACGCAGTATTTT
TRBV9	TRBJ2-7	-	TRBD1	CASSSAGTAPRVAYEQYF	TGTGCCAGCAGCTCAGCTGGGACAGCCCCTAGAGTGGCCTACGAGCAGTACTTC
TRBV7-9	TRBJ2-3	many	TRBD1	CASSSGTGGWDTQYF	TGTGCCAGCAGTTCCGGGACAGGGGGCTGGGATACGCAGTATTTT
TRBV7-2	TRBJ1-1	few	TRBD1	CASSLGTGINTEAFF	TGTGCCAGCAGCTTAGGGACAGGAATAAACACTGAAGCTTTCTTT
TRBV30	TRBJ1-1	-	TRBD1	CAWTGGYTEAFF	TGTGCCTGGACAGGGGGCTACACTGAAGCTTTCTTT
TRBV6-2/TRBV6-3	TRBJ1-1	-	TRBD1	CASRTGLVAEAFF	TGTGCCAGCAGGACAGGGCTTGTGGCTGAAGCTTTCTTT
TRBV24-1	TRBJ2-1	-	-	CATAQQSLRAWGNEQFF	TGTGCCACCGCCCAGCAATCCCTACGGGCCTGGGGAAATGAGCAGTTCTTC
TRBV4-3	TRBJ2-3	-	-	CASSSGRTDTQYF	TGCGCCAGCAGCTCCGGGCGTACAGATACGCAGTATTTT
TRBV10-3	TRBJ2-3	many	TRBD2	CAISESQRGATSTDTQYF	TGTGCCATCAGTGAGTCCCAGCGGGGGGCAACTAGCACAGATACGCAGTATTTT
TRBV9	TRBJ2-5	-	-	CASAARDQETQYF	TGTGCCAGCGCGGCTAGGGACCAAGAGACCCAGTACTTC
TRBV24-1	TRBJ1-1	-	-	CATSGAGLAEAFF	TGTGCCACCAGTGGCGCCGGACTCGCTGAAGCTTTCTTT
TRBV28	TRBJ2-5	few	TRBD1	CASSQTGAGWETQYF	TGTGCCAGCAGCCAGACAGGGGCCGGCTGGGAGACCCAGTACTTC
TRBV12-3/TRBV12-4	TRBJ2-2	many	-	CASSFLVGELFF	TGTGCCAGCAGTTTCTTGGTAGGGGAGCTGTTTTTT
TRBV7-3	TRBJ2-3	few	-	CASSFGRADTQYF	TGTGCCAGCAGCTTTGGGCGGGCAGATACGCAGTATTTT
TRBV19	TRBJ1-1	-	-	CASSIRQNTEAFF	TGTGCCAGTAGTATCCGACAGAACACTGAAGCTTTCTTT
TRBV6-5	TRBJ1-2	-	-	CASTNLADVYTF	TGTGCCAGCACCAACTTAGCGGATGTCTACACCTTC
TRBV14	TRBJ2-1	-	TRBD2	CASSQGSGGSYNEQFF	TGTGCCAGCAGCCAAGGTAGCGGGGGGTCCTACAATGAGCAGTTCTTC
TRBV14	TRBJ2-7	-	TRBD1	CASSRRTGVSYEQYF	TGTGCCAGCAGCCGAAGGACAGGGGTATCCTACGAGCAGTACTTC
TRBV29-1	TRBJ2-1	-	TRBD2	CSVARLAGGPEGQFF	TGCAGCGTTGCCCGTCTAGCGGGAGGGCCGGAGGGGCAGTTCTTC
TRBV12-3/TRBV12-4	TRBJ1-5	few	-	CASRQQDGNQPQHF	TGTGCCAGCAGACAACAGGATGGCAATCAGCCCCAGCATTTT
TRBV20-1	TRBJ1-2	-	TRBD1	CSASPGGHKNYGYTF	TGCAGTGCTAGTCCAGGGGGCCACAAGAACTATGGCTACACCTTC
TRBV7-9	TRBJ1-1	-	-	CASSSSPGTEAFF	TGTGCCAGCAGCTCCTCCCCCGGCACTGAAGCTTTCTTT
TRBV4-1	TRBJ2-2	-	-	CASSQDWITGELFF	TGCGCCAGCAGCCAAGACTGGATCACCGGGGAGCTGTTTTTT
TRBV5-1	TRBJ2-7	few	-	CASSLGVASTGDEQYF	TGCGCCAGCAGCTTGGGGGTTGCTAGTACGGGGGACGAGCAGTACTTC
TRBV4-2	TRBJ2-5	many	-	CASSQDLVRGGVETQYF	TGTGCCAGCAGCCAAGATCTCGTCAGGGGCGGGGTAGAGACCCAGTACTTC
TRBV7-9	TRBJ2-5	few	TRBD1	CASSKDSQLTGGEQETQYF	TGTGCCAGCAGCAAAGATTCCCAGCTGACAGGGGGAGAACAAGAGACCCAGTACTTC
TRBV24-1	TRBJ2-7	few	TRBD2	CATSLGAGSSYEQYF	TGTGCCACCAGCCTCGGAGCGGGGAGCTCCTACGAGCAGTACTTC
TRBV5-4	TRBJ2-3	-	-	CASTPRGAGSTDTQYF	TGTGCCAGCACCCCGCGTGGGGCGGGGAGCACAGATACGCAGTATTTT
TRBV28	TRBJ2-6	many	TRBD1	CASRGGQGISGANVLTF	TGTGCCAGCAGGGGAGGACAGGGTATCTCTGGGGCCAACGTCCTGACTTTC
TRBV7-8	TRBJ2-7	few	-	CASSLEAVSSYEQYF	TGTGCCAGCAGCTTAGAGGCCGTCTCCTCCTACGAGCAGTACTTC
TRBV28	TRBJ2-1	-	TRBD2	CASTPGGLAGDNEQFF	TGTGCCAGCACCCCAGGGGGCCTAGCGGGAGACAATGAGCAGTTCTTC
TRBV2	TRBJ1-4	-	-	CASSADRRGEKLFF	TGTGCCAGCAGTGCTGACAGGAGGGGTGAAAAACTGTTTTTT
TRBV27	TRBJ1-2	few	-	CASSWTGETYGYTF	TGTGCCAGCAGTTGGACGGGGGAGACCTATGGCTACACCTTC
TRBV10-3	TRBJ2-5	-	TRBD1	CAISATQGETQYF	TGTGCCATCAGTGCGACACAGGGGGAGACCCAGTACTTC
TRBV29-1	TRBJ2-5	-	-	CSVGPSQETQYF	TGCAGCGTTGGACCGAGCCAAGAGACCCAGTACTTC
TRBV20-1	TRBJ1-5	-	-	CSAKGGDQQPQHF	TGCAGTGCTAAAGGGGGAGATCAACAGCCCCAGCATTTT
TRBV5-1	TRBJ2-7	-	-	CASSLEGWAYEQYF	TGCGCCAGCAGCTTGGAGGGGTGGGCCTACGAGCAGTACTTC
TRBV7-2	TRBJ1-1	once	TRBD1	CASSLVVGGGTEAFF	TGTGCCAGCAGCTTAGTAGTAGGGGGCGGCACTGAAGCTTTCTTT
TRBV4-3	TRBJ2-5	-	-	CASSQVPQLWVEETQYF	TGCGCCAGCAGCCAAGTACCTCAGCTGTGGGTTGAAGAGACCCAGTACTTC
TRBV3-1	TRBJ1-2	-	-	CASSQDIGQSNYGYTF	TGTGCCAGCAGCCAAGATATAGGACAGTCTAACTATGGCTACACCTTC